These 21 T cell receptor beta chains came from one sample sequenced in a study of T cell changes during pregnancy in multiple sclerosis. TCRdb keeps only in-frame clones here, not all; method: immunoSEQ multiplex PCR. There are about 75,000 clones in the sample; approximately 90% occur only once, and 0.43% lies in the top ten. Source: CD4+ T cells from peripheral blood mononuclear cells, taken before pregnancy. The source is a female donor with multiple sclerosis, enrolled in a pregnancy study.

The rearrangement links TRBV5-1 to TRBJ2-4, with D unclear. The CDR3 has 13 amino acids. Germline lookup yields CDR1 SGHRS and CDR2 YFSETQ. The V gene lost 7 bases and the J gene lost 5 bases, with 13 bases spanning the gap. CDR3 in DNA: TGCGCCAGCCGAATTGGAGTTGAAAACATTCAGTACTTC. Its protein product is CASRIGVENIQYF.

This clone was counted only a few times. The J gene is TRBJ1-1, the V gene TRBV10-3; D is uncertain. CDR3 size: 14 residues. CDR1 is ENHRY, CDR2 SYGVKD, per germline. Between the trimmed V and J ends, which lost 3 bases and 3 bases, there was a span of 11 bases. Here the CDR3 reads CAISERGGDTEAFF. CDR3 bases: TGTGCCATCAGTGAACGCGGCGGGGACACTGAAGCTTTCTTT.

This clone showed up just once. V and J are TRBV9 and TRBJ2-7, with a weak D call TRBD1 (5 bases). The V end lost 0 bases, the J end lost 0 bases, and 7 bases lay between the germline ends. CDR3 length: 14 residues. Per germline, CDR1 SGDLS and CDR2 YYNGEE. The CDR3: CASSVEGVSYEQYF. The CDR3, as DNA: TGTGCCAGCAGCGTAGAAGGGGTCTCCTACGAGCAGTACTTC.

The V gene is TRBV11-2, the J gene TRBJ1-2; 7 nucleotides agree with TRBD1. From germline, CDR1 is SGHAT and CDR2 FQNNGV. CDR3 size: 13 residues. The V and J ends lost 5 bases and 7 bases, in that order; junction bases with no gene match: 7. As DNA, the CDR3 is TGTGCCAGCAGCCTTAGACAGGGCTCTGGCTACACCTTC. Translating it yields CASSLRQGSGYTF.

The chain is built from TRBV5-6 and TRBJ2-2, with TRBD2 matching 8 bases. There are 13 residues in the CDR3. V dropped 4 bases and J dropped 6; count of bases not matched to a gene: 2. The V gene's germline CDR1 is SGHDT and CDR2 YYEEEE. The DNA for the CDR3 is TGTGCCAGCAGCCTAGCGGGCCCCGGGGAGCTGTTTTTT. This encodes CASSLAGPGELFF.

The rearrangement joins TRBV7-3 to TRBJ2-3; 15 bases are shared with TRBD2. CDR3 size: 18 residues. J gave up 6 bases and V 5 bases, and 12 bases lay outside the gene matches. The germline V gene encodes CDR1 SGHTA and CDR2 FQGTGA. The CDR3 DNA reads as TGTGCCAGCAGCCAAAGGGGGACTAGCGGGAGGAAGTCGGATACGCAGTATTTT. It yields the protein CASSQRGTSGRKSDTQYF.

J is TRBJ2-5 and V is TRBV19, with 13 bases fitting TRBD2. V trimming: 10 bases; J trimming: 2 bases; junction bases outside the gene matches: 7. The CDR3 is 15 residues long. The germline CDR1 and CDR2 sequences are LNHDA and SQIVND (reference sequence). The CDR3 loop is CATRLAGGNQETQYF. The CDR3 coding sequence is TGTGCCACCAGACTAGCGGGGGGCAATCAAGAGACCCAGTACTTC. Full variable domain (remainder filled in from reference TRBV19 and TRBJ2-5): DGGITQSPKYLFRKEGQNVTLSCEQNLNHDAMYWYRQDPGQGLRLIYYSQIVNDFQKGDIAEGYSVSREKKESFPLTVTSAQKNPTAFYLCATRLAGGNQETQYFGPGTRLLVL.

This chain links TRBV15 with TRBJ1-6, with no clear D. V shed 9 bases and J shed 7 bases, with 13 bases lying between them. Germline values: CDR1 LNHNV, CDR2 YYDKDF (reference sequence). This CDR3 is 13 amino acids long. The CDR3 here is CATGGQRNSPLHF. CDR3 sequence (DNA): TGTGCCACGGGCGGGCAGCGGAATTCACCCCTCCACTTT.

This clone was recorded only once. The DNA for the CDR3 is TGTGCCAGCCTTCTCGCGGGGGGACCTTCTTACGAGCAGTACTTC. Its translation is CASLLAGGPSYEQYF. The chain joins TRBV28 to TRBJ2-7; 8 bases map to TRBD2. V was clipped by 8 bases and J by 4 bases; unmatched bases: 13. Per the germline V gene, CDR1 is MDHEN and CDR2 is SYDVKM. This CDR3 is built from 15 residues.

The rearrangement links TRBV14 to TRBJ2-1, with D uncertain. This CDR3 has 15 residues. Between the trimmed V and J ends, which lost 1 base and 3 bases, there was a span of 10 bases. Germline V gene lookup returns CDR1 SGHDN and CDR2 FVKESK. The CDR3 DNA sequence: TGTGCCAGCAGCCAAGTCTTGGCTCTCTACAATGAGCAGTTCTTC. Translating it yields CASSQVLALYNEQFF.

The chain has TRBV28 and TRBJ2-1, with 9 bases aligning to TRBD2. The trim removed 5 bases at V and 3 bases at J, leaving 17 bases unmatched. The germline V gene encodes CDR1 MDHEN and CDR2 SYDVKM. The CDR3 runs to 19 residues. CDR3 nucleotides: TGTGCCAGCAGTCCGAGAGGGGGCGGGAGGGCTGGGTACTACAATGAGCAGTTCTTC. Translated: CASSPRGGGRAGYYNEQFF. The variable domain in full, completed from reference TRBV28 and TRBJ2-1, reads DVKVTQSSRYLVKRTGEKVFLECVQDMDHENMFWYRQDPGLGLRLIYFSYDVKMKEKGDIPEGYSVSREKKERFSLILESASTNQTSMYLCASSPRGGGRAGYYNEQFFGPGTRLTVL.

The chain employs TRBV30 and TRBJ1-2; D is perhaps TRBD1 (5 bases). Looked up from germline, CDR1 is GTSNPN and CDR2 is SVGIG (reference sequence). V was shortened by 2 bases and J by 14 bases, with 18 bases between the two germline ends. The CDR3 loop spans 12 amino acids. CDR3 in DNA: TGTGCCTGGAGTCCCTCCTCAGGGTCATCAACCTTC. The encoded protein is CAWSPSSGSSTF.

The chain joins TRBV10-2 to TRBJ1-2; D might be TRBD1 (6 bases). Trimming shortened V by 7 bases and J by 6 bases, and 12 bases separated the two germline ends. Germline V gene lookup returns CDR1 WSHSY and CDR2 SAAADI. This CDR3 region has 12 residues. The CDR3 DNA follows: TGCGCCAGCAACCCAGGGGACCATGGCTACACCTTC. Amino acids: CASNPGDHGYTF.

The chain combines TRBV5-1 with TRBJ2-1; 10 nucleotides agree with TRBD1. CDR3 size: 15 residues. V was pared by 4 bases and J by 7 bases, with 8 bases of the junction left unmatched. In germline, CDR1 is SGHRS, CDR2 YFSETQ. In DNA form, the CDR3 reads TGCGCCAGCAGCGGAGGGACAGGGGTTTGGAATGAGCAGTTCTTC. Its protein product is CASSGGTGVWNEQFF.

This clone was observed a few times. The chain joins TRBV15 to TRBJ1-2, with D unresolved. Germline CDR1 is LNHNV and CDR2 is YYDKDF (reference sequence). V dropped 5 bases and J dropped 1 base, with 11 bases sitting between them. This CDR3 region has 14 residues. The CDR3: CATSPRTGNYGYTF. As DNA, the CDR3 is TGTGCCACCAGCCCTAGAACGGGTAACTATGGCTACACCTTC.

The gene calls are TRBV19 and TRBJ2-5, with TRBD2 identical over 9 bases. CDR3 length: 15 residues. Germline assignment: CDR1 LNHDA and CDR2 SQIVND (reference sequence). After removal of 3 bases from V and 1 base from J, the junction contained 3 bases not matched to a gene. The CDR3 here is CASSILTSGQETQYF. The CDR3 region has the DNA TGTGCCAGTAGTATCTTGACTAGCGGCCAAGAGACCCAGTACTTC.

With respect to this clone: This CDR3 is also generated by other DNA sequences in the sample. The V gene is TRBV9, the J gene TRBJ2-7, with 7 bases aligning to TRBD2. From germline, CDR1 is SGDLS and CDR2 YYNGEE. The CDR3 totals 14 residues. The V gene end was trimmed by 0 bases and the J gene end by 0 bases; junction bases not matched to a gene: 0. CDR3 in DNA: TGTGCCAGCAGCGTAGGCGGGAGCTCCTACGAGCAGTACTTC. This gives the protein CASSVGGSSYEQYF.

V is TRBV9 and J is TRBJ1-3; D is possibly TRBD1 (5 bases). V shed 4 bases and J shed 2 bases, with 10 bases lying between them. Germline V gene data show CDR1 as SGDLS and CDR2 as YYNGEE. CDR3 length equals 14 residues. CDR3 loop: CASSPRGTGNTIYF. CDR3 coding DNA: TGTGCCAGCAGCCCCCGGGGGACTGGAAACACCATATATTTT.

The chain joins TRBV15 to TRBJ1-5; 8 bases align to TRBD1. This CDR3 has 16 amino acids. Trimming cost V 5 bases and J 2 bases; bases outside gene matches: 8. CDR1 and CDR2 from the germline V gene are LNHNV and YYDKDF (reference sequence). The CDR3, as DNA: TGTGCCACCAGCTGGCGACAGGGGCAACGCAATCAGCCCCAGCATTTT. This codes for CATSWRQGQRNQPQHF.

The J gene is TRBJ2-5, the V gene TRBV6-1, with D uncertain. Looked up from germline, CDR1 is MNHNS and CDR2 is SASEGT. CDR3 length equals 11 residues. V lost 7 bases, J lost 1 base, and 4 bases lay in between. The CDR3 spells CASTFQETQYF. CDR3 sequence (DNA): TGTGCCAGCACCTTCCAAGAGACCCAGTACTTC.

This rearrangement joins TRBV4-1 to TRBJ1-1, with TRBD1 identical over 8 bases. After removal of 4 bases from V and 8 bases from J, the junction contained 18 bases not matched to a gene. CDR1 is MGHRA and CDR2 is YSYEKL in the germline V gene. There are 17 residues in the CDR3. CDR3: CASSPGGRGHLAEEAFF. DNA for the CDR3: TGCGCCAGCAGCCCAGGTGGCAGGGGGCATCTGGCTGAGGAAGCTTTCTTT.